This T cell receptor (beta chain) was sequenced for a study of control samples from healthy donors and cancer patients. Germline CDR1 is DFQATT and CDR2 is SNEGSKA (reference sequence). The V segment lost 3 bases and the J segment 7 bases; nucleotides outside the gene matches: 9. This CDR3 is 13 amino acids long. Using immunoSEQ multiplex PCR, the repertoire was profiled, and TCRdb retains in-frame clones only, with some absent. The data show fewer than 200,000 clones, roughly 88% seen once. The TCR comes from a woman younger than 45 in good health. The chain links TRBV20-1 to TRBJ2-7; TRBD2 matches 7 bases. Sequencing input: blood. CDR3 nucleotides: TGCAGTGCTAGTATGGCGGGAGCTAAAGAGCAGTACTTC. Encoded protein: CSASMAGAKEQYF.